Here is one TCR beta chain with its context. Its antigen remains unidentified. The CDR3 is made up of 15 amino acids. Trimming took 6 bases from V and 6 from J; bases not matched to a gene: 8. Germline lookup yields CDR1 MNHEY and CDR2 SMNVEV (reference sequence). This record comes from a study of shared clonotypes between healthy human individuals. Study-wide results and limits: The four-donor shared clonotypes exceeded non-shared clonotypes in generation probability, with non-shared ones scoring lower. Larger richness was generally estimated for naive than memory subsets. Sampling covered blood only; tissue repertoires likely differ.

Clones were sequenced by immunoSEQ multiplex PCR, and TCRdb holds only the in-frame ones, with some missing. The table includes more than 2 million clones, roughly 93% detected once. In the naive CD8 group, cells lacked CD45RO and were positively selected for CCR7, so terminally differentiated effector memory CD45RA+ cells were left out. This sequence was found in a man aged 18 to 35 in good health. Some clones in this sample may be carry-over from other donors' samples. The sequenced sample was naive CD8+ T cells from PBMCs. The chain recombines TRBV27 with TRBJ2-7, with 13 bases identical to TRBD2. The CDR3 nucleotides are TGTGCCAGCAGCCCAGGACTAGCGGGAGCGAGCGAGCAGTACTTC. Translating it yields CASSPGLAGASEQYF.